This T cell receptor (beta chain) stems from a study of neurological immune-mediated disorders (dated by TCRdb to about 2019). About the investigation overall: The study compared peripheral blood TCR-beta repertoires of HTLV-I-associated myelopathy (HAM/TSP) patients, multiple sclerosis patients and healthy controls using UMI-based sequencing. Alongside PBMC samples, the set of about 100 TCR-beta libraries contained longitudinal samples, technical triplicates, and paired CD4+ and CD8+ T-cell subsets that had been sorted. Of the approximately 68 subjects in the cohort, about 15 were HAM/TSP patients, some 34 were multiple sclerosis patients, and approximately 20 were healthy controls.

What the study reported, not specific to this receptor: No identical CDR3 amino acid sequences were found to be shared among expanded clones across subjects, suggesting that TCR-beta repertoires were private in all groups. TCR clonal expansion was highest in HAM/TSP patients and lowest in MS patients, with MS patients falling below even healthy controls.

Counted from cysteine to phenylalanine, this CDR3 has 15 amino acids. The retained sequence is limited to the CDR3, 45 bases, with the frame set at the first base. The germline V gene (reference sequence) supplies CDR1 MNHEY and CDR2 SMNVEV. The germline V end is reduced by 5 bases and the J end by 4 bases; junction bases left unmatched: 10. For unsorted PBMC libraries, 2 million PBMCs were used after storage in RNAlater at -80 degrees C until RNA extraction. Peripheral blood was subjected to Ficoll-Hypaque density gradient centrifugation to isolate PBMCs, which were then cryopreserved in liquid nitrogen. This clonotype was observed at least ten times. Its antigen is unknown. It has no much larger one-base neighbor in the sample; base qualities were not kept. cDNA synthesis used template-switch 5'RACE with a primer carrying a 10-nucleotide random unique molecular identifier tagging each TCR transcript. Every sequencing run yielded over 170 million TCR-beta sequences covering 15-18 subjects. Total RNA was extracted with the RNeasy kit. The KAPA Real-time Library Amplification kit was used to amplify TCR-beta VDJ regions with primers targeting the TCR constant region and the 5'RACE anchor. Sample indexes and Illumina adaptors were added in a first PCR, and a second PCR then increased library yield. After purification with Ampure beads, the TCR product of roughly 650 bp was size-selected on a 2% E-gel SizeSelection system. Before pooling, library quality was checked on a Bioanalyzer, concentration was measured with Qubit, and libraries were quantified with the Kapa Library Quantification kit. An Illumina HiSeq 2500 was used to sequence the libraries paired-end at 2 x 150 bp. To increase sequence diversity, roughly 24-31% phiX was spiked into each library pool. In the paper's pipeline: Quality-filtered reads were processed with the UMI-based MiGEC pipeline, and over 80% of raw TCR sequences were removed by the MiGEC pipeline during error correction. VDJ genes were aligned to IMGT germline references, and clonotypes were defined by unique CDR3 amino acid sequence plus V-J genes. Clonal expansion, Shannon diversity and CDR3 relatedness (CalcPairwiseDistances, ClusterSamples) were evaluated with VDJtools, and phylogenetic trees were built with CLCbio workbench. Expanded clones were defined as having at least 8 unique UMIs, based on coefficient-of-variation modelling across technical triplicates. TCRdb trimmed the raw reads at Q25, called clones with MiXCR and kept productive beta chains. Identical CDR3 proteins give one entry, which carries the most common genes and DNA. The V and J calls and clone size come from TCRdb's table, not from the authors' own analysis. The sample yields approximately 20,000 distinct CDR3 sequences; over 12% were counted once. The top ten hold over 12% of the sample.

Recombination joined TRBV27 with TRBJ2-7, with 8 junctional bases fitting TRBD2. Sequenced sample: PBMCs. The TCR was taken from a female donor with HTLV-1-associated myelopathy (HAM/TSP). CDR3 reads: CASSPKGSGGYEQYF. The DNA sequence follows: TGTGCCAGCAGTCCTAAGGGATCGGGGGGGTACGAGCAGTACTTC.